This is a list of T cell receptor beta chains from one sample in a study of blood T cell repertoires in COVID-19. Clones were sequenced by immunoSEQ multiplex PCR, and TCRdb holds only the in-frame ones, with some missing. The sample has under 300,000 clones, approximately 86% seen once. The sequenced material came from PBMCs or T cells enriched from blood (not recorded which). The receptor source for this set is a woman between 25 and 40 years old with acute COVID-19. CDR3s include the opening cysteine and the closing phenylalanine or tryptophan. Fields, in order: clone size, J gene, V gene, D gene, CDR3 DNA, CDR3 protein. D genes are given only for firm matches. Size tells how often a clone was seen (once, few, many) or the class of an expanded clone, and some rows leave it out.

clone_size: few
j_call: TRBJ2-2
v_call: TRBV4-3
d_call: TRBD2
cdr3_nt: TGCGCCAGCAGCCAAGAGACTAGCGGAAACACCGGGGAGCTGTTTTTT
cdr3_aa: CASSQETSGNTGELFF

clone_size: NA
j_call: TRBJ2-3
v_call: TRBV19
d_call: TRBD2
cdr3_nt: TGTGCCAGTAGTCACCAGACTAGCGGGGGTGGAGGTACGCAGTATTTT
cdr3_aa: CASSHQTSGGGGTQYF

clone_size: few
j_call: TRBJ2-7
v_call: TRBV7-3
d_call: NA
cdr3_nt: TGTGCCAGCAGCCCGACCCCCGCTTTAGCTTACGAGCAGTACTTC
cdr3_aa: CASSPTPALAYEQYF

clone_size: NA
j_call: TRBJ1-2
v_call: TRBV19
d_call: TRBD1
cdr3_nt: TGTGCCAGTCAGGGGGACCCCTATGGCTACACCTTC
cdr3_aa: CASQGDPYGYTF

clone_size: NA
j_call: TRBJ1-2
v_call: TRBV28
d_call: NA
cdr3_nt: TGTGCCAGCAGTTCTTCAGGGGTTCCGCTAGCTAACTATGGCTACACCTTC
cdr3_aa: CASSSSGVPLANYGYTF

clone_size: NA
j_call: TRBJ2-7
v_call: TRBV28
d_call: TRBD2
cdr3_nt: TGTGCCAGCACAGCGGGAGGAAGCTACGAGCAGTACTTC
cdr3_aa: CASTAGGSYEQYF

clone_size: NA
j_call: TRBJ1-2
v_call: TRBV6-5
d_call: NA
cdr3_nt: TGTGCCAGCAGTTTAGACCGCCTTAGCAGCTACACCTTC
cdr3_aa: CASSLDRLSSYTF

clone_size: once
j_call: TRBJ1-3
v_call: TRBV11-1
d_call: NA
cdr3_nt: TGTGCCAGCAGCTTAGAACGGTCGACAGGAAACACCATATATTTT
cdr3_aa: CASSLERSTGNTIYF

clone_size: few
j_call: TRBJ2-1
v_call: TRBV11-3
d_call: NA
cdr3_nt: TGTGCCAGCAGTCCCGGGGGTAACGATGAGCAGTTCTTC
cdr3_aa: CASSPGGNDEQFF

clone_size: NA
j_call: TRBJ1-4
v_call: TRBV6-5
d_call: TRBD1
cdr3_nt: TGTGCCAGCCGCGATACAGGGGCGATGGGGGAAAAACTGTTTTTT
cdr3_aa: CASRDTGAMGEKLFF

clone_size: few
j_call: TRBJ1-4
v_call: TRBV18
d_call: NA
cdr3_nt: TGTGCCAGCTCACCAACCAGGCCAACTAATGAAAAACTGTTTTTT
cdr3_aa: CASSPTRPTNEKLFF

clone_size: NA
j_call: TRBJ2-7
v_call: TRBV3-1/TRBV3-2
d_call: NA
cdr3_nt: TGTGCCAGCAGCCAAGCTCCAGGGTGGGACTCCTACGAGCAGTACTTC
cdr3_aa: CASSQAPGWDSYEQYF

clone_size: NA
j_call: TRBJ1-3
v_call: TRBV5-1
d_call: NA
cdr3_nt: TGCGCCAGCAGCGTTCAGACGCAGGACTCTGGAAACACCATATATTTT
cdr3_aa: CASSVQTQDSGNTIYF

clone_size: NA
j_call: TRBJ1-1
v_call: TRBV6-1
d_call: NA
cdr3_nt: TGTGCCAGCAGTGAAGCTCCGGGGATGGGCACTGAAGCTTTCTTT
cdr3_aa: CASSEAPGMGTEAFF

clone_size: NA
j_call: TRBJ1-2
v_call: TRBV10-3
d_call: NA
cdr3_nt: TGTGCCATCAGTCCCCAGTCCCACTATGGCTACACCTTC
cdr3_aa: CAISPQSHYGYTF

clone_size: NA
j_call: TRBJ2-7
v_call: TRBV7-6
d_call: TRBD1
cdr3_nt: TGTGCCAGCAGCTTAGTGACAGGGGGCTACGAGCAGTACTTC
cdr3_aa: CASSLVTGGYEQYF

clone_size: NA
j_call: TRBJ2-5
v_call: TRBV7-2
d_call: TRBD2
cdr3_nt: TGTGCCAGCAGCTTAGATCGGGGGGAAGAGACCCAGTACTTC
cdr3_aa: CASSLDRGEETQYF

clone_size: few
j_call: TRBJ2-1
v_call: TRBV6-2/TRBV6-3
d_call: NA
cdr3_nt: TGTGCCAGCAGTCACCGACCTACGAGGGCTTGGTCCAATGAGCAGTTCTTC
cdr3_aa: CASSHRPTRAWSNEQFF

clone_size: NA
j_call: TRBJ1-1
v_call: TRBV5-1
d_call: NA
cdr3_nt: TGCGCCAGCAGCTTGGGGAGCACTGAAGCTTTCTTT
cdr3_aa: CASSLGSTEAFF

clone_size: NA
j_call: TRBJ2-3
v_call: TRBV18
d_call: NA
cdr3_nt: TGTGCCAGCTCACCGATCGGGGATACGCAGTATTTT
cdr3_aa: CASSPIGDTQYF

clone_size: once
j_call: TRBJ2-1
v_call: TRBV2
d_call: TRBD1
cdr3_nt: TGTGCCAGCAGTCCGGGACAGGGGGCTAGTGAGCAGTTCTTC
cdr3_aa: CASSPGQGASEQFF

clone_size: NA
j_call: TRBJ1-6
v_call: TRBV14
d_call: NA
cdr3_nt: TGTGCCAGCAGCCGGGAGTACAATTCACCCCTCCACTTT
cdr3_aa: CASSREYNSPLHF

clone_size: NA
j_call: TRBJ1-1
v_call: TRBV15
d_call: NA
cdr3_nt: TGTGCCACCAGCACGGGACATCCCAAGGGGACTGAAGCTTTCTTT
cdr3_aa: CATSTGHPKGTEAFF

clone_size: once
j_call: TRBJ2-1
v_call: TRBV3-1/TRBV3-2
d_call: TRBD1
cdr3_nt: TGTGCCAGCAGCCAAGGGACAGGGCGGAGGTTCTTC
cdr3_aa: CASSQGTGRRFF

clone_size: NA
j_call: TRBJ2-7
v_call: TRBV4-1
d_call: NA
cdr3_nt: TGCGCCAGCAGCCGAGAGGTGGGCAGGGCCTACGAGCAGTACTTC
cdr3_aa: CASSREVGRAYEQYF

clone_size: once
j_call: TRBJ1-2
v_call: TRBV2
d_call: TRBD1
cdr3_nt: TGTGCCAGCAGACCGACCAGGACAGGGGGCGGTGGCTACACCTTC
cdr3_aa: CASRPTRTGGGGYTF

clone_size: NA
j_call: TRBJ2-7
v_call: TRBV18
d_call: NA
cdr3_nt: TGTGCCAGCTCACGCTCCGAGTCGGGGTTCGCCGACGAGCAGTACTTC
cdr3_aa: CASSRSESGFADEQYF

clone_size: NA
j_call: TRBJ2-7
v_call: TRBV18
d_call: TRBD1
cdr3_nt: TGTGCCAGCTCACTTTTTGATTCCGGGACAGGGGAGTACTACGAGCAGTACTTC
cdr3_aa: CASSLFDSGTGEYYEQYF

clone_size: NA
j_call: TRBJ1-6
v_call: TRBV11-2
d_call: NA
cdr3_nt: TGTGCCAGCAGGTCACTCGGGTTTTCACCCCTCCACTTT
cdr3_aa: CASRSLGFSPLHF

clone_size: NA
j_call: TRBJ1-1
v_call: TRBV7-6
d_call: TRBD1
cdr3_nt: TGTGCCAGCAGCTTAAGCAACACCCGGGGACAGGGGGCGTGTTTT
cdr3_aa: CASSLSNTRGQGACF

clone_size: NA
j_call: TRBJ1-5
v_call: TRBV19
d_call: TRBD1
cdr3_nt: TGTGCCAGTAGTATACAGGGGGCAATGGGCAATCAGCCCCAGCATTTT
cdr3_aa: CASSIQGAMGNQPQHF

clone_size: NA
j_call: TRBJ1-2
v_call: TRBV6-1
d_call: NA
cdr3_nt: TGTGCCAGCAGTGAGCTGGGGAGAGGCTATGGCTACACCTTC
cdr3_aa: CASSELGRGYGYTF

clone_size: NA
j_call: TRBJ1-5
v_call: TRBV2
d_call: TRBD1
cdr3_nt: TGTGCCAGCAGTGAAGGGGGACAGGGCTATAATCAGCCCCAGCATTTT
cdr3_aa: CASSEGGQGYNQPQHF

clone_size: NA
j_call: TRBJ2-2
v_call: TRBV2
d_call: TRBD2
cdr3_nt: TGTGCCAGCACCCCCGCGGGAGACACCGGGGAGCTGTTTTTT
cdr3_aa: CASTPAGDTGELFF

clone_size: NA
j_call: TRBJ1-1
v_call: TRBV5-5
d_call: NA
cdr3_nt: TGTGCCAGCAGCTTGGTGGCAGACTTTGCAGCTTTCTTT
cdr3_aa: CASSLVADFAAFF

clone_size: NA
j_call: TRBJ1-3
v_call: TRBV19
d_call: NA
cdr3_nt: TGTGCCAGTAGAATCGACCGGAGCTCTGGAAACACCATATATTTT
cdr3_aa: CASRIDRSSGNTIYF

clone_size: NA
j_call: TRBJ1-6
v_call: TRBV18
d_call: TRBD1
cdr3_nt: TGTGCCAGCTCACCACCAGGGACAGGGTATTCACCCCTCCACTTT
cdr3_aa: CASSPPGTGYSPLHF

clone_size: NA
j_call: TRBJ2-5
v_call: TRBV5-1
d_call: NA
cdr3_nt: TGCGCCAGCAGCCTGGATAGAGAGACCCAGTACTTC
cdr3_aa: CASSLDRETQYF

clone_size: NA
j_call: TRBJ2-1
v_call: TRBV4-3
d_call: NA
cdr3_nt: TGCGCCAGCAGCCAAGAGTGGACAACTGAGCAGTTCTTC
cdr3_aa: CASSQEWTTEQFF

clone_size: NA
j_call: TRBJ2-3
v_call: TRBV27
d_call: TRBD2
cdr3_nt: TGTGCCAGCAGTTTTTTGTTAGCGGGACTAGACATAAGACCAGATACGCAGTATTTT
cdr3_aa: CASSFLLAGLDIRPDTQYF

clone_size: NA
j_call: TRBJ2-7
v_call: TRBV4-3
d_call: TRBD1
cdr3_nt: TGCGCCAGCAGCCAGGGGACAGGGGACTACGAGCAGTACTTC
cdr3_aa: CASSQGTGDYEQYF

clone_size: NA
j_call: TRBJ1-2
v_call: TRBV30
d_call: NA
cdr3_nt: TGTGCCTGGAACCCGAGTAGCTATGGCTACACCTTC
cdr3_aa: CAWNPSSYGYTF

clone_size: NA
j_call: TRBJ2-1
v_call: TRBV6-2/TRBV6-3
d_call: NA
cdr3_nt: TGTGCCAGCAGTTATTCGCGGGGAGCCTACAATGAGCAGTTCTTC
cdr3_aa: CASSYSRGAYNEQFF

clone_size: NA
j_call: TRBJ1-1
v_call: TRBV5-8
d_call: TRBD1
cdr3_nt: TGTGCCAGCGGAACAGGGGGCCGGGGCGAAGCTTTCTTT
cdr3_aa: CASGTGGRGEAFF

clone_size: NA
j_call: TRBJ2-5
v_call: TRBV18
d_call: TRBD2
cdr3_nt: TGTGCCAGCTCACCTTGGGCTAGCGGGGGTTCGGAGACCCAGTACTTC
cdr3_aa: CASSPWASGGSETQYF

clone_size: few
j_call: TRBJ1-2
v_call: TRBV14
d_call: TRBD1
cdr3_nt: TGTGCCAGCAGCCCCCGGACAGGGGATGGCTACACCTTC
cdr3_aa: CASSPRTGDGYTF

clone_size: NA
j_call: TRBJ1-2
v_call: TRBV11-2
d_call: NA
cdr3_nt: TGTGCCAGCAGCCCGACCGCGGGGGGGCGCGGCTATGGCTACACCTTC
cdr3_aa: CASSPTAGGRGYGYTF

clone_size: NA
j_call: TRBJ1-5
v_call: TRBV2
d_call: TRBD1
cdr3_nt: TGTGCCACTGGGACAGGGGGCATTCAGCCCCAGCATTTT
cdr3_aa: CATGTGGIQPQHF

clone_size: NA
j_call: TRBJ1-6
v_call: TRBV6-5
d_call: NA
cdr3_nt: TGTGCCAGCAGTCCAACAGTGAATTCACCCCTCCACTTT
cdr3_aa: CASSPTVNSPLHF

clone_size: few
j_call: TRBJ2-1
v_call: TRBV5-1
d_call: TRBD2
cdr3_nt: TGCGCCAGCAGCTTGTTAGCGGGGGCGAATTACAATGAGCAGTTCTTC
cdr3_aa: CASSLLAGANYNEQFF